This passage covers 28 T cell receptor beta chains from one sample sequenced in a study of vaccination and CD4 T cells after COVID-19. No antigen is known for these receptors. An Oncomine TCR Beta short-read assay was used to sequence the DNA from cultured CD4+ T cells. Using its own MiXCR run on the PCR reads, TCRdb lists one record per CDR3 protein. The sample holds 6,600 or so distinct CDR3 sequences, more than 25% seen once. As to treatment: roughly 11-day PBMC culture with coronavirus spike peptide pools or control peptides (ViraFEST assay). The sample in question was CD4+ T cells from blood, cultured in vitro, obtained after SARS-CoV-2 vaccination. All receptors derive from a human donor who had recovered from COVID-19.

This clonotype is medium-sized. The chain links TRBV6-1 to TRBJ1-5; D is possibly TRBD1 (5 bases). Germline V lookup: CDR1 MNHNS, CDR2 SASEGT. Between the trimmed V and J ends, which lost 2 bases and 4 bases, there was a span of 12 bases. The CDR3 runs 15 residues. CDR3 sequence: CASSENRSKNQPQHF. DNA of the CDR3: TGTGCCAGCAGTGAAAACAGGAGCAAAAATCAGCCCCAGCATTTT.

The CDR3, as DNA: TGTGCCATCAGTGAACAGGGAGGCTACGAGCAGTACTTC. It yields the protein CAISEQGGYEQYF. The rearrangement links TRBV10-3 to TRBJ2-7; D is possibly TRBD1 or TRBD2 (6 bases each). The CDR3 spans 13 residues. Germline CDR1 and CDR2: ENHRY and SYGVKD. V lost 3 bases and J lost 3, with 9 bases in between.

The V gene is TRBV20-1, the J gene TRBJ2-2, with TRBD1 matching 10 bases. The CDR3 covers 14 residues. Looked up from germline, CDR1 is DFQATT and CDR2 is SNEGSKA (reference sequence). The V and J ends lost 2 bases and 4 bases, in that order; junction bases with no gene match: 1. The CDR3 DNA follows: TGCAGTGCTAGAAGGACAGGGGGCACCGGGGAGCTGTTTTTT. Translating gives CSARRTGGTGELFF.

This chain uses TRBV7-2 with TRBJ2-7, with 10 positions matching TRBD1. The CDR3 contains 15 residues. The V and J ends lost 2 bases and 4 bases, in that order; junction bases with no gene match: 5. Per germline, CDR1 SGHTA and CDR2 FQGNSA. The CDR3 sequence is CASSLSGTGAYEQYF. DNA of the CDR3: TGTGCCAGCAGCTTATCCGGGACAGGGGCTTACGAGCAGTACTTC.

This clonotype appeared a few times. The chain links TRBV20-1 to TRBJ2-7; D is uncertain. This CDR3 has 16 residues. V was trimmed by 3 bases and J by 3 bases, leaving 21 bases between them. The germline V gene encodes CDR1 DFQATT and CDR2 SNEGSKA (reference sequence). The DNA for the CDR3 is TGCAGTGCTAGTTTGCAGGCGAGACCCGCTCTCTACGAGCAGTACTTC. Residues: CSASLQARPALYEQYF.

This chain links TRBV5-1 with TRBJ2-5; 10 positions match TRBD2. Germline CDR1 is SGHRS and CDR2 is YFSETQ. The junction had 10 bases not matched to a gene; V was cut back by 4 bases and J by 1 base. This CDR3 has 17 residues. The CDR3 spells CASSPMGSSGGQETQYF. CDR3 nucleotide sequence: TGCGCCAGCAGCCCAATGGGGTCTAGCGGGGGCCAAGAGACCCAGTACTTC.

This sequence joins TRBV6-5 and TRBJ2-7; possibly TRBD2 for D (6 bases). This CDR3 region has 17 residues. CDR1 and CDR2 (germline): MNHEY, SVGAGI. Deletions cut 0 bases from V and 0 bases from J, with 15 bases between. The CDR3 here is CASSYSARSSGSYEQYF. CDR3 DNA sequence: TGTGCCAGCAGTTACTCGGCACGGAGTAGCGGCTCCTACGAGCAGTACTTC.

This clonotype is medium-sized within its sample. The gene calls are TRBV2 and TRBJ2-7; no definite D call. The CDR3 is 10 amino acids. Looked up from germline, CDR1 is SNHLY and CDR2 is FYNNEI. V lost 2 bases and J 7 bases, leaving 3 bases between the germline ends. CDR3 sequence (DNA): TGTGCCAGCAGTGAATGGGAGCAGTACTTC. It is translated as CASSEWEQYF.

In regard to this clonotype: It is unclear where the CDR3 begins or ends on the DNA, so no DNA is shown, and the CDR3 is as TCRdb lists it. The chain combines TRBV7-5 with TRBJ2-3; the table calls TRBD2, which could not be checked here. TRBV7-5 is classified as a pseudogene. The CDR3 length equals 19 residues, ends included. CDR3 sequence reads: CISVPEAIYQGRCTDTQYF.

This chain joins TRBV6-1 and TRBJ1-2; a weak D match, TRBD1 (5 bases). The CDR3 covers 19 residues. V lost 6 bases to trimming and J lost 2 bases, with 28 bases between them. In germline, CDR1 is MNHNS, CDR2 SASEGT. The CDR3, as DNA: TGTGCCAGCAGCTCGACCCCAGACAGACCCCAGGCGACGAACTATGGCTACACCTTC. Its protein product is CASSSTPDRPQATNYGYTF.

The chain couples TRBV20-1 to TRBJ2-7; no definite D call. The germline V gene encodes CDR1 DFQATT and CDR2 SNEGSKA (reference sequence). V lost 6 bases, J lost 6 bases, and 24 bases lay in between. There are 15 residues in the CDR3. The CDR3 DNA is TGCAGTGCCAAAGGTAGGAACAGAGGAACCGGCGAGCAGTACTTC. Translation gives CSAKGRNRGTGEQYF.

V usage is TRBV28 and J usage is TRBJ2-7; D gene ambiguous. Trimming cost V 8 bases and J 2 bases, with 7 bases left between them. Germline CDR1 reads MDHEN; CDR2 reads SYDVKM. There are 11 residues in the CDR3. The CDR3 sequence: CASDITYEQYF. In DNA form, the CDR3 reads TGTGCCAGCGACATTACCTACGAGCAGTACTTC.

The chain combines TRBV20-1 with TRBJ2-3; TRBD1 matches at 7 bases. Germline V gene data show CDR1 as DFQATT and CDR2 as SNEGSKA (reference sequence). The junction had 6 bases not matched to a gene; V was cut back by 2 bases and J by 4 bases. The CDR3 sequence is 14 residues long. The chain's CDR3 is CSARSIQGADTQYF. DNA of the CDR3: TGCAGTGCTAGATCAATTCAGGGGGCAGATACGCAGTATTTT.

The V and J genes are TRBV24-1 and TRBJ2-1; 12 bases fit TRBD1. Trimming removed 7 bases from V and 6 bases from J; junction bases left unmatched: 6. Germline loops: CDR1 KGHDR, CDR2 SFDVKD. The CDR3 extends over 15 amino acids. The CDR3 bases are TGTGCCACCAGGGCGGGACAGGGGGCTAGCAATGAGCAGTTCTTC. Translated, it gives CATRAGQGASNEQFF.

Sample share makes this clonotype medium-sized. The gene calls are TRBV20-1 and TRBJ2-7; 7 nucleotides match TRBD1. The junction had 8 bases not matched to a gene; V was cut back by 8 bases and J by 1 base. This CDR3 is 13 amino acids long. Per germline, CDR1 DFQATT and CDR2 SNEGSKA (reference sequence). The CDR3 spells CSPVWDRSYEQYF. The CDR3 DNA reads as TGCAGTCCCGTTTGGGACAGATCCTACGAGCAGTACTTC.

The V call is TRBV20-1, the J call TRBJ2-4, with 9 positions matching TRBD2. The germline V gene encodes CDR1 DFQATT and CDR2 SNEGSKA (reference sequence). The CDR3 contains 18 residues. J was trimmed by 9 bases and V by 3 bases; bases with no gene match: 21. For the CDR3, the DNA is TGCAGTGCTAGGTCAGGGGGGCTAGCGGGGACCTCCCGAAGCATTCAGTACTTC. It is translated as CSARSGGLAGTSRSIQYF.

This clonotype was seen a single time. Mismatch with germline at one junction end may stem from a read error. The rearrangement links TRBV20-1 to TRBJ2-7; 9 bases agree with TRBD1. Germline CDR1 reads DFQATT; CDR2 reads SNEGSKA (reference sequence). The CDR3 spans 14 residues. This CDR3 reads CGAPRDRDTYEQYF. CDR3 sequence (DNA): TGCGGTGCCCCTCGGGACAGGGACACCTACGAGCAGTACTTC.

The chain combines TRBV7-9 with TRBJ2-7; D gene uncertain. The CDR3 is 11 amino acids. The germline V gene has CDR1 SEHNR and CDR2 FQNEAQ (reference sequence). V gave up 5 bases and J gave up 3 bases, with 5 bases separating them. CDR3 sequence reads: CASSPNYEQYF. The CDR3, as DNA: TGTGCCAGCAGCCCAAACTACGAGCAGTACTTC.

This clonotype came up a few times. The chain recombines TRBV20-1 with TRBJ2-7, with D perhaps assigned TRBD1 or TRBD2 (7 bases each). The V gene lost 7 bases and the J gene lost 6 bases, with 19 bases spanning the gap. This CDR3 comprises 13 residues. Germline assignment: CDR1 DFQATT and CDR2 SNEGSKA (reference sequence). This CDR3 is CSVGDRLAGEQYF. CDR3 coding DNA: TGCAGTGTGGGGGACAGACTAGCTGGCGAGCAGTACTTC.

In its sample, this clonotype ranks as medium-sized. Written as DNA, the CDR3 is TGTGCCAGCAGTTCCCGGGACAGGGGGGCTGGCTACACCTTC. As protein: CASSSRDRGAGYTF. This sequence joins TRBV28 and TRBJ1-2; 11 bases line up with TRBD1. Trimming removed 4 bases from V and 7 bases from J; junction bases left unmatched: 5. Germline CDR1 reads MDHEN; CDR2 reads SYDVKM. This CDR3 is 14 amino acids long.

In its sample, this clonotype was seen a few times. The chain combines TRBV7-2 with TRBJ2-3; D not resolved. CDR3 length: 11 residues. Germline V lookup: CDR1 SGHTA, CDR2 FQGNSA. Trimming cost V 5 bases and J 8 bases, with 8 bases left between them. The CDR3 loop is CASSAVVTQYF. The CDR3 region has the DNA TGTGCCAGCAGCGCTGTTGTTACGCAGTATTTT.

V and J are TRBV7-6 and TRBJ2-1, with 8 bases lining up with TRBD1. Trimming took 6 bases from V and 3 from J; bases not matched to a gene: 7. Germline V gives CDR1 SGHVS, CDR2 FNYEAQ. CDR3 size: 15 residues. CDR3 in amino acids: CASRSGTGGYNEQFF. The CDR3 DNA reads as TGTGCCAGCAGGTCCGGGACAGGCGGCTACAATGAGCAGTTCTTC. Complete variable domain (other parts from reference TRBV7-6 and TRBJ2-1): GAGVSQSPRYKVTKRGQDVALRCDPISGHVSLYWYRQALGQGPEFLTYFNYEAQQDKSGLPNDRFSAERPEGSISTLTIQRTEQRDSAMYRCASRSGTGGYNEQFFGPGTRLTVL.

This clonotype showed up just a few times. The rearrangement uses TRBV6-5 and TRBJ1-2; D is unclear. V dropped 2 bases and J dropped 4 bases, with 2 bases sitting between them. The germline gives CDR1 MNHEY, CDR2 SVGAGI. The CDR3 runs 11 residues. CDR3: CASSYGYGYTF. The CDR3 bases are TGTGCCAGCAGTTACGGCTATGGCTACACCTTC.

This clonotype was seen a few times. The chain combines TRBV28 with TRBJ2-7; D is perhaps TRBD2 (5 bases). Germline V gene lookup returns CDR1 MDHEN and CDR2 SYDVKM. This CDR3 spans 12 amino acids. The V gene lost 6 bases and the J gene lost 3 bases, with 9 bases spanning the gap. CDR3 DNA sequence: TGTGCCAGCAGGCCTACTAGCTACGAGCAGTACTTC. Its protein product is CASRPTSYEQYF.

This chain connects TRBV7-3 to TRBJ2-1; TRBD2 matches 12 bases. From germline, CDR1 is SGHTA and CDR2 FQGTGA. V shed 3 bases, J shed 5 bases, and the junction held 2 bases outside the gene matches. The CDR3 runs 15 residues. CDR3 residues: CASSFGLAGNNEQFF. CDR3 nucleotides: TGTGCCAGCAGCTTCGGACTAGCGGGGAACAATGAGCAGTTCTTC. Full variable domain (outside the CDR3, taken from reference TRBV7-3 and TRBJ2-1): GAGVSQTPSNKVTEKGKYVELRCDPISGHTALYWYRQSLGQGPEFLIYFQGTGAADDSGLPNDRFFAVRPEGSVSTLKIQRTERGDSAVYLCASSFGLAGNNEQFFGPGTRLTVL.

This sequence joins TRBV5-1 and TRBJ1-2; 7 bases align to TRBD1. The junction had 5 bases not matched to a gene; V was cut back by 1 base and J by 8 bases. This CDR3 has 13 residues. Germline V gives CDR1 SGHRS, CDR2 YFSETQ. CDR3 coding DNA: TGCGCCAGCAGCTTGCAGGGACAGACCGGCTACACCTTC. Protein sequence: CASSLQGQTGYTF.

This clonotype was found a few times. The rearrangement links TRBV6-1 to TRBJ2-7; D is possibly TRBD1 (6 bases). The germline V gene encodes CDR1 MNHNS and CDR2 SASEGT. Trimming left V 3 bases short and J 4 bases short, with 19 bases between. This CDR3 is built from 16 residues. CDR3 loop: CASSDAPGQGIYEQYF. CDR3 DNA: TGTGCCAGCAGTGACGCTCCGGGACAAGGAATTTACGAGCAGTACTTC.

The DNA for the CDR3 is TGCAGTGCCTGGGACTATCCCCCAGAGACCCAGTACTTC. This encodes CSAWDYPPETQYF. V is TRBV20-1 and J is TRBJ2-5, with TRBD2 matching 7 bases. The junction had 8 bases not matched to a gene; V was cut back by 6 bases and J by 4 bases. The germline V gene has CDR1 DFQATT and CDR2 SNEGSKA (reference sequence). The CDR3 totals 13 residues.